The rows below give T cell receptor beta chains drawn from one sample of a study of molecular identifiers for immune sequencing clone quantification. In TCRdb, the PCR reads were re-called with MiXCR into one record per CDR3 protein. The table records 88,000 or so distinct CDR3 sequences, roughly a fifth of them present only once. Sequences were obtained from naive CD8+ T cells from blood, with Jurkat cell RNA spiked in. All receptors derive from a human donor in good health. Some libraries in this study had Jurkat cell RNA spiked in. Each CDR3 is given with its conserved first and last residue. Fields, in order: clone size, D gene, V gene, J gene, CDR3 DNA, CDR3 protein. D genes are given only for firm matches. Some rows have no size entry. The others give once, few or many, or a class for an expanded clone.

-	-	TRBV7-9	TRBJ2-1	TGTGCCAGCAGCTCGGGACTTTACGATGAGCAGTTCTTC	CASSSGLYDEQFF
many	-	TRBV20-1	TRBJ2-5	TGCAGTGCTCGTCCATGGGACCCAGGAGAGACCCAGTACTTC	CSARPWDPGETQYF
few	-	TRBV6-2/TRBV6-3	TRBJ2-1	TGTGCCAGCAGTCCGCTATTGAGGGGTGAGCAGTTCTTC	CASSPLLRGEQFF
many	-	TRBV27	TRBJ1-5	TGTGCCAGCAGCGAAGGCAACAATCAGCCCCAGCATTTT	CASSEGNNQPQHF
few	-	TRBV30	TRBJ2-3	TGTGCCTGGGAACTCGGGACTCCAGATACGCAGTATTTT	CAWELGTPDTQYF
-	-	TRBV5-6	TRBJ2-1	TGTGCCAGCAGCTTGGGGGGCGCCGCCAGCTCCTACAATGAGCAGTTCTTC	CASSLGGAASSYNEQFF
many	TRBD1	TRBV19	TRBJ1-5	TGTGCCAGTAGTATAGAGGGACAGCGCAATCAGCCCCAGCATTTT	CASSIEGQRNQPQHF
many	-	TRBV10-2	TRBJ2-3	TGCGCCAGCAGTCCACCAAGGGGAGACGGCACAGATACGCAGTATTTT	CASSPPRGDGTDTQYF
-	-	TRBV5-6	TRBJ2-7	TGTGCCAGCAGCCCAGGGCGGGGATTCTACGAGCAGTACTTC	CASSPGRGFYEQYF
many	-	TRBV20-1	TRBJ1-1	TGCAGTGCTAGAGAAAAGGGACGGAGGAACACTGAAGCTTTCTTT	CSAREKGRRNTEAFF
-	TRBD2	TRBV20-1	TRBJ2-3	TGCAGTGCTAGAGTTCCAGCGGGGGGGTTTCTCGCAGATACGCAGTATTTT	CSARVPAGGFLADTQYF
many	TRBD1	TRBV28	TRBJ2-7	TGTGCCAGCAGTTTCTACAGGGGGCCGGACGAGCAGTACTTC	CASSFYRGPDEQYF